This entry lists 15 T cell receptor beta chains sequenced from one sample in a study of glioma-infiltrating T cells after dendritic cell vaccination. Time point specified: after dendritic cell vaccination, including at tumor progression/relapse. Measured with immunoSEQ multiplex PCR; TCRdb has only the in-frame clones, and not every one. The sample includes 90,000 to 95,000 clones, 75% to 85% of them seen just once. The material was blood, obtained after dendritic cell vaccination. All receptors derive from a human donor with glioblastoma.

The gene calls are TRBV10-3 and TRBJ1-1, with TRBD1 as a possible D gene (6 bases). V was pared by 6 bases and J by 3 bases, with 14 bases between. CDR1 ENHRY and CDR2 SYGVKD come from the germline V gene. The CDR3 length is 14 residues. The chain's CDR3 is CAIRPNREHTEAFF. The CDR3 DNA is TGTGCCATCAGACCGAACAGGGAGCACACTGAAGCTTTCTTT.

The gene calls are TRBV6-5 and TRBJ1-2; D is ambiguous. CDR1 is MNHEY and CDR2 is SVGAGI in the germline V gene. The CDR3 totals 12 residues. The germline V and J ends were trimmed by 6 bases and 5 bases, with 10 bases remaining between them. The CDR3 protein is CASRSFSYGYTF. CDR3 nucleotides: TGTGCCAGCAGGTCCTTTTCGTATGGCTACACCTTC.

Only a few counts were recorded for this clone. This chain connects TRBV6-1 to TRBJ2-7; TRBD1 agrees at 9 bases. The CDR3 loop spans 14 amino acids. The germline V gene encodes CDR1 MNHNS and CDR2 SASEGT. Unmatched junction bases numbered 3, after V lost 4 bases and J lost 2 bases. CDR3 amino acids: CASSVQGAPYEQYF. The DNA for the CDR3 is TGTGCCAGCAGTGTACAGGGGGCGCCCTACGAGCAGTACTTC.

J is TRBJ2-1 and V is TRBV4-1, with a possible D match to TRBD2 (5 bases). The V end lost 0 bases, the J end lost 0 bases, and 12 bases lay between the germline ends. From germline, CDR1 is MGHRA and CDR2 YSYEKL. The CDR3 is made up of 17 amino acids. CDR3 sequence (DNA): TGCGCCAGCAGCCAAGAGAGGGCCGGTAGCTCCTACAATGAGCAGTTCTTC. It specifies CASSQERAGSSYNEQFF.

In this sample, this clone turned up once. Other DNA sequences in this sample translate to the same CDR3. This rearrangement joins TRBV2 to TRBJ1-5, with D unclear. The CDR3 spans 12 residues. V lost 2 bases, J lost 4 bases, and 3 bases lay in between. Germline V CDR1 and CDR2: SNHLY, FYNNEI. As DNA, the CDR3 is TGTGCCAGCAGTGAACCGAATCAGCCCCAGCATTTT. It translates to CASSEPNQPQHF.

The chain carries TRBV7-2 and TRBJ1-5; 7 nucleotides align to TRBD1. The germline V gene has CDR1 SGHTA and CDR2 FQGNSA. V was clipped by 4 bases and J by 3 bases; unmatched bases: 6. The CDR3 spans 15 residues. As DNA, the CDR3 is TGTGCCAGCAGCTCTCGGGGGACAGCCAATCAGCCCCAGCATTTT. Residues: CASSSRGTANQPQHF.

The V and J genes are TRBV6-4 and TRBJ1-4, with 8 bases identical to TRBD1. The CDR3 extends over 14 amino acids. Germline V lookup: CDR1 MRHNA, CDR2 SNTAGT. V gave up 6 bases and J gave up 8 bases; unmatched junction bases: 8. The CDR3 protein is CASRYRDRREKLFF. In DNA, the CDR3 is TGTGCCAGCAGGTACCGGGACAGGAGGGAAAAACTGTTTTTT.

This clone was counted a few times. The CDR3 coding sequence is TGTGCCAGCACCGACAGGGCTGCTAATGAAAAACTGTTTTTT. Its protein product is CASTDRAANEKLFF. The chain couples TRBV6-5 to TRBJ1-4, with 7 positions matching TRBD1. Losses at the gene ends were 7 bases for V and 3 bases for J; bases not matched to a gene: 5. Germline CDR1 MNHEY, CDR2 SVGAGI. The CDR3 sequence is 14 residues long.

The chain combines TRBV2 with TRBJ2-7, with 7 bases that match TRBD2. The V segment lost 4 bases and the J segment 7 bases; nucleotides outside the gene matches: 7. This CDR3 is built from 13 residues. Germline lookup yields CDR1 SNHLY and CDR2 FYNNEI. CDR3 sequence (DNA): TGTGCCAGCAGTGTTGGACTAGATTGGGAGCAGTACGTC. It specifies CASSVGLDWEQYV.

V is TRBV6-5 and J is TRBJ2-5; D may be TRBD2 (6 bases). The J call is uncertain, as TRBJ2-7 better fits the DNA end. The germline gives CDR1 MNHEY, CDR2 SVGAGI. The CDR3 extends over 14 amino acids. The CDR3 loop reads CASSSSVGGYEQYF. In DNA form, the CDR3 reads TGTGCCAGCAGTTCCTCTGTTGGGGGGTACGAGCAGTACTTC.

The chain recombines TRBV30 with TRBJ2-5; D is perhaps TRBD1 (5 bases). V lost 5 bases, J lost 3 bases, and 13 bases lay in between. The germline V gene has CDR1 GTSNPN and CDR2 SVGIG (reference sequence). The CDR3 contains 13 residues. The DNA of the CDR3 is TGTGCCTGGGACAGCAACGTCAAAGAGACCCAGTACTTC. Residues: CAWDSNVKETQYF.

This chain's CDR3 is CASKEGPTNEKLFF. The CDR3 nucleotides are TGTGCCAGCAAGGAGGGGCCGACTAATGAAAAACTGTTTTTT. This chain joins TRBV9 and TRBJ1-4; tentative D call: TRBD1 (5 bases). Trimming shortened V by 6 bases and J by 2 bases, and 11 bases separated the two germline ends. The CDR3 loop spans 14 amino acids. Germline CDR1 reads SGDLS; CDR2 reads YYNGEE. The whole variable domain, filled in from reference TRBV9 and TRBJ1-4, reads DSGVTQTPKHLITATGQRVTLRCSPRSGDLSVYWYQQSLDQGLQFLIQYYNGEERAKGNILERFSAQQFPDLHSELNLSSLELGDSALYFCASKEGPTNEKLFFGSGTQLSVL.

The chain employs TRBV2 and TRBJ2-3; D is uncertain. This CDR3 is built from 14 residues. Germline V gene lookup returns CDR1 SNHLY and CDR2 FYNNEI. V lost 6 bases and J lost 2, with 12 bases in between. The CDR3 protein is CASSRLLATDTQYF. CDR3 DNA sequence: TGTGCCAGCAGCAGGCTCCTCGCCACAGATACGCAGTATTTT.

V is TRBV19 and J is TRBJ1-4; the match to TRBD1 covers 7 bases. The V segment lost 6 bases and the J segment 0 bases; nucleotides outside the gene matches: 4. Germline CDR1 and CDR2: LNHDA and SQIVND (reference sequence). CDR3 size: 15 residues. The CDR3 coding sequence is TGTGCCAGTAGACACCAGGGGGCAACTAATGAAAAACTGTTTTTT. Protein: CASRHQGATNEKLFF. Full variable domain (outside the CDR3, taken from reference TRBV19 and TRBJ1-4): DGGITQSPKYLFRKEGQNVTLSCEQNLNHDAMYWYRQDPGQGLRLIYYSQIVNDFQKGDIAEGYSVSREKKESFPLTVTSAQKNPTAFYLCASRHQGATNEKLFFGSGTQLSVL.

This clone has more than one count but fewer than ten. V gene TRBV5-1 combines with J gene TRBJ2-5; 7 positions match TRBD1. Germline values: CDR1 SGHRS, CDR2 YFSETQ. This CDR3 has 15 amino acids. Unmatched junction bases numbered 5, after V lost 0 bases and J lost 3 bases. The CDR3 region is CASSLAVGQEETQYF. CDR3 nucleotides: TGCGCCAGCAGCTTGGCCGTTGGACAGGAAGAGACCCAGTACTTC.